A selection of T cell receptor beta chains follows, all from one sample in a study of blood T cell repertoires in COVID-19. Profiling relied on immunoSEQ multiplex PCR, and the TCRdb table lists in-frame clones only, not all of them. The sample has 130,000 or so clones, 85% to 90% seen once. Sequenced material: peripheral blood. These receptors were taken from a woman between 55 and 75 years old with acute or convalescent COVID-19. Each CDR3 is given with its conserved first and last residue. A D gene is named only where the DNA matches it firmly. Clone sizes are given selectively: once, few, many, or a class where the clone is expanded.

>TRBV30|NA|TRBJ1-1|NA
TGTGCCTGGAGTTGGGGAGGCATGAACACTGAAGCTTTCTTT
CAWSWGGMNTEAFF
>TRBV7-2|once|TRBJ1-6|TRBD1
TGTGCCAGCAGCGTCCGACAGGGGGTCCAACCCCTCCACTTT
CASSVRQGVQPLHF
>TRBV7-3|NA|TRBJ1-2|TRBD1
TGTGCCAGCAGCGGGTCAGGACAGGGCCTAAATGGCTACACCTTC
CASSGSGQGLNGYTF
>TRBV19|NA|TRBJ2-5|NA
TGTGCCACCGACTCGGCTGCACCCCAAGAGACCCAGTACTTC
CATDSAAPQETQYF
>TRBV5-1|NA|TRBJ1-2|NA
TGCGCCAGCAGCTTGGTAGCTCAGGGCTATGGCTACACCTTC
CASSLVAQGYGYTF
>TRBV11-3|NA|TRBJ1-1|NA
TGTGCCAGCAGCCGGGTCCGGGGGAACACTGAAGCTTTCTTT
CASSRVRGNTEAFF
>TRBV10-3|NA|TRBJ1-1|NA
TGTGCCATCAGGCCTCAGGGGTCGGGGAACACTGAAGCTTTCTTT
CAIRPQGSGNTEAFF
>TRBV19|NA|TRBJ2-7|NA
TGTGCCAGTAGTATAAAATATGACTACCCCTACGAGCAGTACTTC
CASSIKYDYPYEQYF
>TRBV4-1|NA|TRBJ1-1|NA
TGCGCCAGCAGCCAAGATCGTACAGGGCCCGAGGGTGAAGCTTTCTTT
CASSQDRTGPEGEAFF
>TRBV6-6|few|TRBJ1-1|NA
TGTGCCAGCAGGCACAGGGAGGGGAACACTGAAGCTTTCTTT
CASRHREGNTEAFF
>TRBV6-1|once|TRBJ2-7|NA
TGTGCCAGCAGTGAAGGGTTTAGGGGCGAGCAGTACTTC
CASSEGFRGEQYF
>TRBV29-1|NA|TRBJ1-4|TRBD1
TGCAGCGTTGGTCGACAGGGGGAAAAACTGTTTTTT
CSVGRQGEKLFF
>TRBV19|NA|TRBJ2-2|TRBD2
TGTGCCAGTAGTCCAGGGACTAGCGGGGGGGTTTACACCGGGGAGCTGTTTTTT
CASSPGTSGGVYTGELFF
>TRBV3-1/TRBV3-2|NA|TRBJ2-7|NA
TGTGCCAGCAGCCAAGAGTGGAGGAACTCCTACGAGCAGTACTTC
CASSQEWRNSYEQYF
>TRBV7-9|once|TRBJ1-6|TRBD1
TGTGCCAGTGCCTGGGGGACAGGGGACTCACCCCTCCACTTT
CASAWGTGDSPLHF
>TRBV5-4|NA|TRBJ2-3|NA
TGTGCCAGCAGCTTGTATTCGGGATCCACAGATACGCAGTATTTT
CASSLYSGSTDTQYF
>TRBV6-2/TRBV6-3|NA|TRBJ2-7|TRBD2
TGTGCCAGCAGTTACTCGACGGGACTAGCGGGCTACGAGCAGTACTTC
CASSYSTGLAGYEQYF
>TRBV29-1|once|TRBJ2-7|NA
TGCAGCGTTTGGACAGTTGATTACGAGCAGTACTTC
CSVWTVDYEQYF
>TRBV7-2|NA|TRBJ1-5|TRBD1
TGTGCCAGCAATCAACAGGGGGGCGGTCAGCCCCAGCATTTT
CASNQQGGGQPQHF
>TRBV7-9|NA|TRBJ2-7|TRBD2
TGTGCCAGCACCGTCGGGGGGACCGTGTCCTACGAGCAGTACTTC
CASTVGGTVSYEQYF
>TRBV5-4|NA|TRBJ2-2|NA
TGTGCCAGCAGCTTGGGTCAGGGGTACACCGGGGAGCTGTTTTTT
CASSLGQGYTGELFF
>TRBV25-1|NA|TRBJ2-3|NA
TGTGCCAGCAGTGAAAATCGGGGTACAGATACGCAGTATTTT
CASSENRGTDTQYF
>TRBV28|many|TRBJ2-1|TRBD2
TGTGCCAGCAGTTCCCGCGCTAGCGGGGGTTACAATGAGCAGTTCTTC
CASSSRASGGYNEQFF
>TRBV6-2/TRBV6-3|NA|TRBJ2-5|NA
TGTGCCAGCAGTTACCGAGAGACCCAGTACTTC
CASSYRETQYF
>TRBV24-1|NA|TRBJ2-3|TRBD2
TGTGCCACCAGTGATTTGTCCCCCACTAGCGGGAGCACAGATACGCAGTATTTT
CATSDLSPTSGSTDTQYF
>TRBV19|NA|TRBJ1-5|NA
TGTGCCAGTAGTATAGGCGATCAGCCCCAGCATTTT
CASSIGDQPQHF
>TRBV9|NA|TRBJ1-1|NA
TGTGCCAGCAGCGAACACCTGAACACTGAAGCTTTCTTT
CASSEHLNTEAFF
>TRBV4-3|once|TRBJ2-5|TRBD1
TGCGCCAGCAGCCCAAACAGGGGAGAGACCCAGTACTTC
CASSPNRGETQYF
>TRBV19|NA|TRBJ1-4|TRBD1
TGTGCCAGTAGTATAGAGGGGACTCGGGGACAGCTGGCTTTGACGTCTGGAAAACTGTTTTTT
CASSIEGTRGQLALTSGKLFF
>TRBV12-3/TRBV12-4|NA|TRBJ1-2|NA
TGTGCCATCGGGCTACAGGCTAACTATGGCTACACCTTC
CAIGLQANYGYTF
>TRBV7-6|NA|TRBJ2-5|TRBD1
TGTGCCAGCAGTCGTAATACAGGGGGCGTTGGCCAAGAGACCCAGTACTTC
CASSRNTGGVGQETQYF
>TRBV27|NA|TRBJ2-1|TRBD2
TGTGCCAGCAGTTTCTCGGCCCGGGGGGGCAATGAGCAGTTCTTC
CASSFSARGGNEQFF
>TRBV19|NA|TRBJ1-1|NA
TGTGCCAGTAGTCCTATGGGCTCGGGACACAAGAACACTGAAGCTTTCTTT
CASSPMGSGHKNTEAFF
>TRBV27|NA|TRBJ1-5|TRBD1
TGTGCCAGCAGCTCCGACAGGGGGCGTCAGCCCCAGCATTTT
CASSSDRGRQPQHF
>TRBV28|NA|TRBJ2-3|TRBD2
TGTGCCAGCGGCCTCCCTGGAGCGGGGGGGAGCACAGATACGCAGTATTTT
CASGLPGAGGSTDTQYF
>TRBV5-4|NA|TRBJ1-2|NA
TGTGCCAGCAGCTTCCGCAGCTCGGGAGGCTACACCTTC
CASSFRSSGGYTF
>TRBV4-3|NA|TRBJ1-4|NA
TGCGCCAGCAGCCATCGGACAGACACCATAAATGAAAAACTGTTTTTT
CASSHRTDTINEKLFF
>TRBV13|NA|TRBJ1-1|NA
TGTGCCAGCAGCTTAGAGTTGCAGATGAACACTGAAGCTTTCTTT
CASSLELQMNTEAFF
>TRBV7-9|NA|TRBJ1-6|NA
TGTGCCAGCAGCTCCCTGGGCAGCTCCCGGGATTATAATTCACCCCTCCACTTT
CASSSLGSSRDYNSPLHF
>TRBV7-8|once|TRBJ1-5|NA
TGTGCCAGCAGCTTAGGTTTTCAGGGTCAACAGCCCCAGCATTTT
CASSLGFQGQQPQHF
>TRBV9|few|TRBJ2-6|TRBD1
TGTGCCAGCAGCCCCGGGACAGGGGCTGGGGCCAACGTCCTGACTTTC
CASSPGTGAGANVLTF
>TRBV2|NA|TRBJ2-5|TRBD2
TGTGCCAGCAGAGCGGGGGGGAATCTCCAAGAGACCCAGTACTTC
CASRAGGNLQETQYF
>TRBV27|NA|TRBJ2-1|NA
TGTGCCAGCAGTCCGCAACCCACTAGCACTTCCTACAATGAGCAGTTCTTC
CASSPQPTSTSYNEQFF
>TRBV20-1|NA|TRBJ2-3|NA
TGCAGTGCTCTGGCAACAGATACGCAGTATTTT
CSALATDTQYF
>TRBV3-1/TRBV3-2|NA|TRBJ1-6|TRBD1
TGTGCCAGCGGGCACAGGGGTGGGTCACCCCTCCACTTT
CASGHRGGSPLHF
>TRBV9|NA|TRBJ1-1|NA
TGTGCCAGCAGCGGGCAGGGGACTGAAGCTTTCTTT
CASSGQGTEAFF
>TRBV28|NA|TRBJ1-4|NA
TGTGCCAGCAGGCTCCTCGGGGGGATGAGGGAAAAACTGTTTTTT
CASRLLGGMREKLFF